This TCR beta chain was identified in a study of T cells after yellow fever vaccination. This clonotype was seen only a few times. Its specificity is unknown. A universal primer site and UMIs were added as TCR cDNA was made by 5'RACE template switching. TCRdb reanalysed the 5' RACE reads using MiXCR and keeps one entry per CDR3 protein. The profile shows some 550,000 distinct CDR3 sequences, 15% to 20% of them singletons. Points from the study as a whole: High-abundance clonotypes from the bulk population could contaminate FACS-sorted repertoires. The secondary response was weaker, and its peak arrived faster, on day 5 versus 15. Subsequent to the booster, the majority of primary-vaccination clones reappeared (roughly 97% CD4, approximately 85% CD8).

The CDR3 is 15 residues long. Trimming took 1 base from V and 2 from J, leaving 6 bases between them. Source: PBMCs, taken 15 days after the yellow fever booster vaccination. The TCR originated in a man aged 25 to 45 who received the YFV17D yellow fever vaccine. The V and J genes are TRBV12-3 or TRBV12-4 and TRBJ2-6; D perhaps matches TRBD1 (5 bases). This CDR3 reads CASSLVRAGANVLTF. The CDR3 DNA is TGTGCCAGCAGTTTAGTCAGGGCTGGGGCCAACGTCCTGACTTTC.